The present T cell receptor beta chain was sequenced within a study of T cells in Graves' hyperthyroidism and ophthalmopathy. Unmatched junction bases numbered 5, after V lost 5 bases and J lost 4 bases. CDR3 length: 15 amino acids. The germline V gene has CDR1 KGHSH and CDR2 LQKENI. Amplified TCR beta CDR3 regions derived from RNA transcripts. First-round RT-PCR with HTBI primers amplified the TCR CDR3 region. TCRdb reprocessed the multiplex PCR reads with MiXCR, giving one entry per CDR3 protein. Of 250,000 to 300,000 distinct CDR3 sequences detected, about 19% appear once; the ten largest clones hold 35% to 45%. This clonotype showed up just a few times.

The TCR was taken from a man aged 45-65 years with Graves' ophthalmopathy. The gene calls are TRBV18 and TRBJ2-2, with 9 bases fitting TRBD1. Sequenced material: blood. In nucleotides, the CDR3 is TGTGCCAGCTCAGTGGACAGGGGTGCCACCGGGGAGCTGTTTTTT. Its translation is CASSVDRGATGELFF.